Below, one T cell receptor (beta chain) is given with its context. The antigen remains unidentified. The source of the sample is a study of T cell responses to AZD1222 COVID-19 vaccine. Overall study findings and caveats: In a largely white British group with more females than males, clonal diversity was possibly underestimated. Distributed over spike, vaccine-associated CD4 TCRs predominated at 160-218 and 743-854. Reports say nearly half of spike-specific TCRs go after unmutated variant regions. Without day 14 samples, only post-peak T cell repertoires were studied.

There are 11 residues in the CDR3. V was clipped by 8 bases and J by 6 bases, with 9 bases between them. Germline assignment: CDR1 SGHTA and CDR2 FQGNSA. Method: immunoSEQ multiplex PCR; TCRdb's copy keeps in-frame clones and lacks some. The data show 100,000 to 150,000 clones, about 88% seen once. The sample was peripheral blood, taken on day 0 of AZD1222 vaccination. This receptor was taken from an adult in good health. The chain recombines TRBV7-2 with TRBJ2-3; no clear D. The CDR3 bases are TGTGCCAGCTCCTTATCCGATACGCAGTATTTT. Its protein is CASSLSDTQYF. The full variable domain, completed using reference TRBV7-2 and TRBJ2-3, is GAGVSQSPSNKVTEKGKDVELRCDPISGHTALYWYRQSLGQGLEFLIYFQGNSAPDKSGLPSDRFSAERTGGSVSTLTIQRTQQEDSAVYLCASSLSDTQYFGPGTRLTVL.